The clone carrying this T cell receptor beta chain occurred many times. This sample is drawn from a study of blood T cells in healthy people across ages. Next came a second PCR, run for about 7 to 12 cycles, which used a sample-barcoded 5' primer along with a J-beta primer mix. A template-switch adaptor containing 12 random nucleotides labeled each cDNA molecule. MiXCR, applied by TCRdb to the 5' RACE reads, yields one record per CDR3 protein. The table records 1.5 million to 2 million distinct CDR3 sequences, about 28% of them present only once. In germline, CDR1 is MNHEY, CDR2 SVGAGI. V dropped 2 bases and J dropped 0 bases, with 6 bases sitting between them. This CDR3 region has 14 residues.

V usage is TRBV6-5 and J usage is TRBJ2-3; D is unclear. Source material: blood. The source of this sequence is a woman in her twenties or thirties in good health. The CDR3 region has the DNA TGTGCCAGCAGTTACCAGACAAGCACAGATACGCAGTATTTT. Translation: CASSYQTSTDTQYF.